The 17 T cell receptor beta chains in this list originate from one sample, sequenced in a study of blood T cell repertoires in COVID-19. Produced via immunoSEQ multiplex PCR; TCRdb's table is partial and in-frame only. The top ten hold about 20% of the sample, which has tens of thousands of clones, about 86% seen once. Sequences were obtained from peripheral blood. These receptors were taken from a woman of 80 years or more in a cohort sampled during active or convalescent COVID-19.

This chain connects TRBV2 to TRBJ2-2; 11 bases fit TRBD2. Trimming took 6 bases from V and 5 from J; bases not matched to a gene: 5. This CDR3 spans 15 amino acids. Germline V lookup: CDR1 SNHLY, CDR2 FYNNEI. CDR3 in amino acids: CASSITSGRTGELFF. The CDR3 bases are TGTGCCAGCAGCATAACTAGCGGGAGAACCGGGGAGCTGTTTTTT.

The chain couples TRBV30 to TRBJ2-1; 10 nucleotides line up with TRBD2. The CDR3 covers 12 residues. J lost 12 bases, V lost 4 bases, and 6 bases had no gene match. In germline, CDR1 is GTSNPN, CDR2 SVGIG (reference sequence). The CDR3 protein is CAWKASGRWQFF. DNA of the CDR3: TGTGCCTGGAAGGCTAGCGGGAGATGGCAGTTCTTC.

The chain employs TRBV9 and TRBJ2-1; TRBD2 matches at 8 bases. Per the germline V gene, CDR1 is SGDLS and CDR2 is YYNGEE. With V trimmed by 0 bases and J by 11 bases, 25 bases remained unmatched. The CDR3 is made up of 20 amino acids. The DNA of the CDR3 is TGTGCCAGCAGCGTAGGATCCCTAGGTCCCTCGGGGCCAACTAGCGGCCAGCAGTTCTTC. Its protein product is CASSVGSLGPSGPTSGQQFF.

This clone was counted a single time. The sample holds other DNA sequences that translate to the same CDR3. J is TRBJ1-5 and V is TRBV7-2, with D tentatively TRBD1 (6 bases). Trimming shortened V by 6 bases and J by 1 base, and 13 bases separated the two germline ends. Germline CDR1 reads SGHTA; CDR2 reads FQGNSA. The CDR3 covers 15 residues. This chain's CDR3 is CASSAGGASNQPQHF. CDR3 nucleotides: TGTGCCAGCAGTGCCGGGGGGGCGAGCAATCAGCCCCAGCATTTT.

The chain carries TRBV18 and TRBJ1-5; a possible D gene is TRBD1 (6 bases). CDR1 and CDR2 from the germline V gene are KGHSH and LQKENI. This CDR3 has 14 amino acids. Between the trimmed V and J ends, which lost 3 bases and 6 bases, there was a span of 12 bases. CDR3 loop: CASSPEQGTQPQHF. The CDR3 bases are TGTGCCAGCTCACCCGAACAGGGAACTCAGCCCCAGCATTTT.

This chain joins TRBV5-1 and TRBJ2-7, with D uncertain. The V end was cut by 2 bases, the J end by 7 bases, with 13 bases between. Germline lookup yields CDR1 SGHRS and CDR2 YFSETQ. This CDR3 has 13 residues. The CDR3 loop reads CASSFSQNSEQYF. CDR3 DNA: TGCGCCAGCAGCTTTAGCCAGAACTCGGAGCAGTACTTC. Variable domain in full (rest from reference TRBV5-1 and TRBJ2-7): KAGVTQTPRYLIKTRGQQVTLSCSPISGHRSVSWYQQTPGQGLQFLFEYFSETQRNKGNFPGRFSGRQFSNSRSEMNVSTLELGDSALYLCASSFSQNSEQYFGPGTRLTVT.

CDR3 bases: TGTGCCAGCAGCTTAACTAGCGGGAGCTTACAAGAGACCCAGTACTTC. Translation gives CASSLTSGSLQETQYF. This chain connects TRBV7-3 to TRBJ2-5, with 9 bases matching TRBD2. This CDR3 spans 16 amino acids. CDR1 and CDR2 from the germline V gene are SGHTA and FQGTGA. Trimming took 0 bases from V and 2 from J; bases not matched to a gene: 4.

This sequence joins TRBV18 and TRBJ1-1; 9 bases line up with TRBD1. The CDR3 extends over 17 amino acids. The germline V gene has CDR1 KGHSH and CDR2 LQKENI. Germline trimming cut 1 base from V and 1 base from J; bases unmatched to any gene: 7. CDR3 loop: CASSPLRQGDSNTEAFF. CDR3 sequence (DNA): TGTGCCAGCTCACCACTCCGACAGGGGGATTCGAACACTGAAGCTTTCTTT.

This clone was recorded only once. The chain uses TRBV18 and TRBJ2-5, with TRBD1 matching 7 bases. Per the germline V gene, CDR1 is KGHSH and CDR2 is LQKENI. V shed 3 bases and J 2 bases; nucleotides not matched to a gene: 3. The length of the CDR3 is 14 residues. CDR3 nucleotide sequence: TGTGCCAGCTCACCCGGGACAGCACAAGAGACCCAGTACTTC. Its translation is CASSPGTAQETQYF.

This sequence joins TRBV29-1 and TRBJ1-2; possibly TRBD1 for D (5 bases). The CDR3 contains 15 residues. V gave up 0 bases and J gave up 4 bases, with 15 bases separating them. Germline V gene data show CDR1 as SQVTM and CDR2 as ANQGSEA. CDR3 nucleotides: TGCAGCGTTGAAGATCCTGGGCAGGGAGGCTATGGCTACACCTTC. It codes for CSVEDPGQGGYGYTF.

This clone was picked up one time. The chain's CDR3 is CASSAGSRREQFF. CDR3 DNA: TGTGCCAGTAGCGCGGGGAGTAGGCGTGAGCAGTTCTTC. The V call is TRBV19, the J call TRBJ2-1; possible D gene TRBD2, 6 bases. Trimming removed 6 bases from V and 9 bases from J, with 15 bases in between. Germline CDR1 reads LNHDA; CDR2 reads SQIVND (reference sequence). The CDR3 spans 13 residues.

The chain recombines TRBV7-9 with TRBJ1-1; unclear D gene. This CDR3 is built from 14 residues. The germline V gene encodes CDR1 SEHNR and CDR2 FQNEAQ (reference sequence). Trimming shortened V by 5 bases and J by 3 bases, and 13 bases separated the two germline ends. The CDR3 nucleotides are TGTGCCAGCAGCCCAGACCGGGAGGACACTGAAGCTTTCTTT. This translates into CASSPDREDTEAFF.

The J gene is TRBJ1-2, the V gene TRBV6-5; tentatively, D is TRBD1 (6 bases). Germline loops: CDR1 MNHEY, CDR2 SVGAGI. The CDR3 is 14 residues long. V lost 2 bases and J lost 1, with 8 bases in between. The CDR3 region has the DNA TGTGCCAGCAGTTACGGACAGAGTAACTATGGCTACACCTTC. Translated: CASSYGQSNYGYTF.

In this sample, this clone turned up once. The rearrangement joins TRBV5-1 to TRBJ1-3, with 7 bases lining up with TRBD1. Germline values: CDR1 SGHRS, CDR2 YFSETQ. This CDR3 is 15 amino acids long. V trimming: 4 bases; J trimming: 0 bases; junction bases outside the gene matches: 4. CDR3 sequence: CASSEQGSSGNTIYF. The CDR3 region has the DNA TGCGCCAGCAGCGAACAGGGGAGCTCTGGAAACACCATATATTTT.

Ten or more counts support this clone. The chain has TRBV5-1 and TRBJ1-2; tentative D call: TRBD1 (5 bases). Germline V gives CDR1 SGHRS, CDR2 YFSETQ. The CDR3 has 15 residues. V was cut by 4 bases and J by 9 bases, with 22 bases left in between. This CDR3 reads CASSQTSGTSARYTF. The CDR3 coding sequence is TGCGCCAGCAGCCAGACCTCCGGGACTTCGGCCCGCTACACCTTC.

The CDR3: CASSQNGGGGKNIQYF. The CDR3 bases are TGTGCCAGTAGTCAAAATGGAGGGGGCGGCAAAAACATTCAGTACTTC. V usage is TRBV19 and J usage is TRBJ2-4; a possible D gene is TRBD1 (7 bases). Deletions cut 5 bases from V and 3 bases from J, with 17 bases between. Germline-derived CDR1 and CDR2 are LNHDA and SQIVND (reference sequence). CDR3 length equals 16 residues.

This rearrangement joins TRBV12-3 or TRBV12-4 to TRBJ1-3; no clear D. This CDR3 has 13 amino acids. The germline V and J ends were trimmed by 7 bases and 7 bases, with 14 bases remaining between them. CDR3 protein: CASTGFYGNTIYF. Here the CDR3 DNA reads TGTGCCAGCACCGGTTTTTACGGGAACACCATATATTTT.